This T cell receptor beta chain was identified during a study of T cell repertoires in cytomegalovirus infection. Study-level information: Recently identified HLA-C-restricted CMV epitopes and well-studied HLA-B-restricted CMV epitopes were used by the study. Carrying CMV and the relevant HLA type showed in public TCR beta signatures. Study-wide results and limits: Within the response measured ex vivo, HLA-C-restricted CMV-specific TCR beta clonotypes were dominant. Frequencies of public TCR beta families were cumulated, and this identified carriers of CMV plus the relevant HLA.

TCRdb independently ran MiXCR on the reads; one entry per CDR3 protein. Seen here are approximately 470,000 distinct CDR3 sequences, about 44% observed once, and the top ten hold just under 45%. This CDR3 is built from 14 residues. The J segment lost 3 bases and the V segment lost 6 bases, leaving 7 bases of the junction unmatched. Concerning this clonotype: Its antigen remains unknown.

This material consisted of cultured PBMCs, taken from culture after CMV antigen stimulation. The receptor was isolated from a human donor in good health (CMV status not recorded). Some clones in this sample may be carry-over from other donors' samples. The chain couples TRBV12-3 or TRBV12-4 to TRBJ1-1; 7 positions agree with TRBD1. The CDR3 DNA follows: TGTGCCAGCAGCACGATTACAGGGGACACTGAAGCTTTCTTT. Translating it yields CASSTITGDTEAFF.